Following are 18 T cell receptor beta chains from one sample sequenced in a study of blood T cell repertoires in COVID-19. Some clones are missing from TCRdb's copy, which holds only in-frame ones; the method was immunoSEQ multiplex PCR. The sample holds about 250,000 clones, about four fifths seen once. The sequenced material came from peripheral blood. All receptors come from an elderly man with acute or convalescent COVID-19.

The J gene is TRBJ2-7, the V gene TRBV3-1 (or the pseudogene TRBV3-2); D may be TRBD2 (7 bases). The CDR3 is 15 residues long. CDR1 and CDR2 from the germline V gene are LGHDT and YNNKEL (reference sequence). V lost 1 base, J lost 0 bases, and 10 bases lay in between. The CDR3, as DNA: TGTGCCAGCAGCCAAGTGGGGGGGGCCTCCTACGAGCAGTACTTC. It yields the protein CASSQVGGASYEQYF.

V usage is TRBV28 and J usage is TRBJ2-3; 8 bases map to TRBD2. Germline V gene sequence: CDR1 MDHEN, CDR2 SYDVKM. The CDR3 is 17 amino acids. The trim removed 4 bases at V and 5 bases at J, leaving 14 bases unmatched. The CDR3 sequence is CASSSAGGGHKQDTQYF. The CDR3 region has the DNA TGTGCCAGCAGTTCGGCCGGGGGGGGACACAAGCAAGATACGCAGTATTTT.

This chain's CDR3 is CASSYSAGVLETQYF. CDR3 in DNA: TGTGCCAGCAGTTACTCGGCGGGAGTTTTAGAGACCCAGTACTTC. The V and J genes are TRBV6-5 and TRBJ2-5; TRBD2 matches at 7 bases. The V gene end was trimmed by 0 bases and the J gene end by 4 bases; junction bases not matched to a gene: 5. The CDR3 runs 15 residues. Germline V lookup: CDR1 MNHEY, CDR2 SVGAGI.

V and J are TRBV9 and TRBJ1-6; D gene unclear. Germline CDR1 and CDR2: SGDLS and YYNGEE. The CDR3 runs to 14 residues. Trimming removed 0 bases at V and 9 bases at J, with 10 bases between. The CDR3: CASSVAGESSPLHF. In nucleotides, the CDR3 is TGTGCCAGCAGCGTAGCGGGTGAGAGTTCACCCCTCCACTTT.

The genes are TRBV18 and TRBJ2-1, with 9 bases identical to TRBD2. The CDR3 sequence is 16 residues long. CDR1 is KGHSH and CDR2 is LQKENI in the germline V gene. Germline trimming cut 0 bases from V and 3 bases from J; bases unmatched to any gene: 3. As DNA, the CDR3 is TGTGCCAGCTCACCACCACTAGCGGGTAGCTACAATGAGCAGTTCTTC. This encodes CASSPPLAGSYNEQFF.

This chain links TRBV4-1 with TRBJ2-1; 8 nucleotides agree with TRBD2. The CDR3 sequence is 19 residues long. The ends lost 0 bases at V and 0 bases at J; junction bases unmatched: 10. The germline CDR1 and CDR2 sequences are MGHRA and YSYEKL. The CDR3 protein is CASSQDVGSGEVSYNEQFF. The CDR3 nucleotides read TGCGCCAGCAGCCAAGATGTTGGTAGCGGGGAGGTCTCCTACAATGAGCAGTTCTTC.

The chain combines TRBV5-1 with TRBJ2-3; the D gene is possibly TRBD1 (6 bases). Germline V CDR1 and CDR2: SGHRS, YFSETQ. The V end was cut by 2 bases, the J end by 4 bases, with 8 bases between. The CDR3 contains 13 residues. The CDR3 bases are TGCGCCAGCAGCTTCCAGGGGCCAGATACGCAGTATTTT. It yields the protein CASSFQGPDTQYF.

This clone was seen just once. The chain combines TRBV9 with TRBJ2-5, with a weak D call TRBD2 (6 bases). The CDR3 spans 16 residues. Trimming cost V 0 bases and J 1 base, with 13 bases left between them. The germline V gene has CDR1 SGDLS and CDR2 YYNGEE. The CDR3 DNA follows: TGTGCCAGCAGCGTAGCAGGGCTGGGGGGCCAAGAGACCCAGTACTTC. Encoded protein: CASSVAGLGGQETQYF. The variable domain in full, with the rest retrieved from reference TRBV9 and TRBJ2-5, is DSGVTQTPKHLITATGQRVTLRCSPRSGDLSVYWYQQSLDQGLQFLIQYYNGEERAKGNILERFSAQQFPDLHSELNLSSLELGDSALYFCASSVAGLGGQETQYFGPGTRLLVL.

This chain connects TRBV27 to TRBJ2-3; 7 bases map to TRBD2. The CDR3 spans 13 residues. The V segment lost 7 bases and the J segment 9 bases; nucleotides outside the gene matches: 10. Germline CDR1 and CDR2: MNHEY and SMNVEV (reference sequence). This CDR3 reads CASTASGAGTQYF. The CDR3 region has the DNA TGTGCCAGCACCGCCTCCGGAGCGGGGACGCAGTATTTT.

This clone was counted a single time. The chain couples TRBV30 to TRBJ2-5, with D maybe TRBD1 (6 bases). CDR1 GTSNPN and CDR2 SVGIG come from the germline V gene (reference sequence). V was trimmed by 3 bases and J by 7 bases, leaving 12 bases between them. The CDR3 loop spans 12 amino acids. DNA of the CDR3: TGTGCCTGGAGCGAACAGGGTGGGACCCAGTACTTC. This sequence encodes CAWSEQGGTQYF. The whole variable domain, filled in from reference TRBV30 and TRBJ2-5, reads SQTIHQWPATLVQPVGSPLSLECTVEGTSNPNLYWYRQAAGRGLQLLFYSVGIGQISSEVPQNLSASRPQDRQFILSSKKLLLSDSGFYLCAWSEQGGTQYFGPGTRLLVL.

V is TRBV2 and J is TRBJ2-2; 9 bases match TRBD1. The CDR3 sequence is 13 residues long. Looked up from germline, CDR1 is SNHLY and CDR2 is FYNNEI. V lost 7 bases, J lost 5 bases, and 2 bases stayed unmatched. CDR3 in amino acids: CASTGQGTGELFF. As DNA, the CDR3 is TGTGCCAGCACCGGACAGGGGACCGGGGAGCTGTTTTTT.

This clone has a single count. The genes are TRBV2 and TRBJ2-6, with 7 bases lining up with TRBD1. The CDR3 sequence is 18 residues long. Germline CDR1 SNHLY, CDR2 FYNNEI. V gave up 8 bases and J gave up 0 bases; unmatched junction bases: 13. The CDR3 DNA follows: TGTGCCAGCCGGCGAACAGGGGCTCTTCTCTCTGGGGCCAACGTCCTGACTTTC. The encoded protein is CASRRTGALLSGANVLTF.

The genes are TRBV7-9 and TRBJ1-1; D remains unclear. Trimming took off 5 bases at V and 1 base at J, with 11 bases between the two ends. Germline lookup yields CDR1 SEHNR and CDR2 FQNEAQ (reference sequence). This CDR3 contains 14 residues. The CDR3 DNA sequence: TGTGCCAGCAGCCGGGTGACTGGGAACACTGAAGCTTTCTTT. It yields the protein CASSRVTGNTEAFF.

The V and J genes are TRBV2 and TRBJ2-3; 8 bases fit TRBD1. The germline V gene has CDR1 SNHLY and CDR2 FYNNEI. The V gene end was trimmed by 6 bases and the J gene end by 1 base; junction bases not matched to a gene: 6. CDR3 length: 15 residues. The CDR3: CASSPGTGGTDTQYF. CDR3 DNA: TGTGCCAGCAGCCCCGGGACAGGAGGCACAGATACGCAGTATTTT.

The chain combines TRBV16 with TRBJ1-2; D is ambiguous. V was clipped by 0 bases and J by 5 bases, with 10 bases between them. This CDR3 is 14 amino acids long. From germline, CDR1 is KGHSY and CDR2 FQNENV. CDR3 in amino acids: CASSQSLLIYGYTF. In DNA, the CDR3 is TGTGCCAGCAGCCAATCATTACTGATATATGGCTACACCTTC.

The V call is TRBV10-3, the J call TRBJ1-1; 7 nucleotides agree with TRBD1. The CDR3 totals 15 residues. The V gene end was trimmed by 10 bases and the J gene end by 1 base; junction bases not matched to a gene: 12. CDR1 and CDR2 (germline): ENHRY, SYGVKD. This chain's CDR3 is CATGDRALSNTEAFF. The CDR3 DNA is TGTGCCACCGGTGACAGGGCCCTTTCGAACACTGAAGCTTTCTTT.

This clone was recorded only once. This chain uses TRBV6-9 with TRBJ1-1, with 9 bases fitting TRBD1. There are 16 residues in the CDR3. Germline V gives CDR1 MNHGY, CDR2 SVAAGI. Germline trimming cut 5 bases from V and 1 base from J; bases unmatched to any gene: 8. This CDR3 is CASSPGQGKGNTEAFF. Here the CDR3 DNA reads TGTGCCAGCAGTCCCGGACAGGGGAAAGGGAACACTGAAGCTTTCTTT.

V usage is TRBV29-1 and J usage is TRBJ1-1; perhaps TRBD1 as D (5 bases). Germline CDR1 and CDR2: SQVTM and ANQGSEA. The V end lost 5 bases, the J end lost 0 bases, and 13 bases lay between the germline ends. The CDR3 sequence is 14 residues long. The CDR3 sequence is CSVSLTAMNTEAFF. In nucleotides, the CDR3 is TGCAGCGTTTCCCTGACAGCTATGAACACTGAAGCTTTCTTT.